This is a list of T cell receptor beta chains from one sample in a study of OX40 agonist ivuxolimab in advanced cancers. Data came from immunoSEQ multiplex PCR; TCRdb stores just in-frame clones and leaves some out. The data contain 50,000 to 55,000 clones, around 87% of them seen just once; the ten biggest clones take up about a tenth. Sample: CD4+ or CD8+ T cells sorted from blood, taken in a trial of the OX40 agonist ivuxolimab. The receptor source for this set is an adult with an advanced solid tumor such as melanoma, head and neck, liver or kidney cancer. Each CDR3 is given with its conserved first and last residue. Fields, in order: J gene, D gene, clone size, CDR3 length, V gene, CDR3 protein, CDR3 DNA. The D gene is left open where the match is weak. A row's size may be missing; if present it is once, few, many or a size class.

TRBJ1-4 NA NA 11 TRBV6-1 CATGANEKLFF TGTGCTACCGGGGCTAATGAAAAACTGTTTTTT
TRBJ1-5 TRBD1 once 15 TRBV19 CASSKRQGENQPQHF TGTGCCAGTAGTAAACGACAGGGGGAGAATCAGCCCCAGCATTTT
TRBJ2-3 TRBD2 NA 16 TRBV28 CASSSGTSGYTDTQYF TGTGCCAGCAGTTCTGGGACTAGCGGGTACACAGATACGCAGTATTTT
TRBJ1-4 TRBD1 once 15 TRBV18 CASSPDRGTNEKLFF TGTGCCAGCTCACCGGACAGGGGGACTAATGAAAAACTGTTTTTT
TRBJ2-7 NA once 14 TRBV5-1 CASSFRQGPYEQYF TGCGCCAGCAGCTTTCGGCAGGGGCCCTACGAGCAGTACTTC
TRBJ1-3 TRBD1 NA 15 TRBV19 CASEPGTGSGNTIYF TGTGCCAGCGAACCCGGGACAGGCTCTGGAAACACCATATATTTT
TRBJ1-1 NA NA 12 TRBV5-1 CASMGHQSEAFF TGCGCCAGCATGGGACACCAGTCTGAAGCTTTCTTT
TRBJ2-1 TRBD1 NA 15 TRBV7-8 CASSGGTGQYNEQFF TGTGCCAGCAGCGGGGGGACAGGGCAATACAATGAGCAGTTCTTC
TRBJ1-2 NA NA 15 TRBV5-6 CASSPQQGYSDGYTF TGTGCCAGCAGCCCTCAACAGGGTTATTCGGATGGCTACACCTTC
TRBJ1-2 TRBD1 NA 14 TRBV4-1 CASSLAGGISGYTF TGCGCCAGCAGCCTGGCAGGGGGAATAAGTGGCTACACCTTC
TRBJ1-1 TRBD1 NA 13 TRBV18 CASSSGQGTEAFF TGTGCCAGCTCTTCCGGACAGGGCACTGAAGCTTTCTTT
TRBJ2-1 NA NA 14 TRBV18 CASSPMRTADEQFF TGTGCCAGCTCACCAATGAGGACTGCTGACGAGCAGTTCTTC
TRBJ1-5 NA few 13 TRBV30 CAWSVGGRQPQHF TGTGCCTGGAGTGTAGGAGGTCGACAGCCCCAGCATTTT
TRBJ2-5 NA NA 14 TRBV18 CASSPNYSQETQYF TGTGCCAGCTCACCAAACTACAGCCAAGAGACCCAGTACTTC
TRBJ1-4 TRBD1 NA 15 TRBV4-2 CASRQGDGGNEKLFF TGTGCCAGCAGACAGGGGGATGGGGGGAATGAAAAACTGTTTTTT
TRBJ1-1 NA NA 17 TRBV7-9 CASSLPRGREGNTEAFF TGTGCCAGCAGCTTACCAAGGGGCAGGGAGGGTAACACTGAAGCTTTCTTT
TRBJ2-2 NA once 14 TRBV9 CASSVAGENGELFF TGTGCCAGCAGCGTAGCGGGCGAGAACGGGGAGCTGTTTTTT
TRBJ2-3 TRBD2 NA 19 TRBV4-2 CASSQDPTSGGAGTDTQYF TGTGCCAGCAGCCAAGATCCAACTAGCGGGGGGGCGGGCACAGATACGCAGTATTTT
TRBJ2-1 NA NA 15 TRBV5-1 CASSRRAELNNEQFF TGCGCCAGCAGTCGTAGAGCGGAGCTGAACAATGAGCAGTTCTTC
TRBJ2-1 NA NA 12 TRBV29-1 CSDRLSYNEQFF TGCAGCGATAGACTATCCTACAATGAGCAGTTCTTC
TRBJ2-1 NA NA 18 TRBV9 CASSPTGLRGFSYNEQFF TGTGCCAGCAGCCCGACAGGCCTTAGGGGGTTCTCCTACAATGAGCAGTTCTTC
TRBJ2-5 NA NA 14 TRBV5-5 CASSLEAAQETQYF TGTGCCAGCAGCTTGGAGGCAGCCCAAGAGACCCAGTACTTC
TRBJ1-5 NA NA 11 TRBV28 CASSGGQPQHF TGTGCCAGCAGCGGGGGTCAGCCCCAGCATTTT
TRBJ2-1 NA NA 14 TRBV9 CASSVDGAAREQFF TGTGCCAGCAGCGTAGACGGGGCGGCAAGGGAGCAGTTCTTC
TRBJ2-2 NA once 15 TRBV27 CASRPQGENTGELFF TGTGCCAGCAGACCCCAGGGCGAGAACACCGGGGAGCTGTTTTTT
TRBJ1-6 NA NA 15 TRBV7-8 CASSLDRVYNSPLHF TGTGCCAGCAGCTTAGACAGGGTCTATAATTCACCCCTCCACTTT
TRBJ1-5 TRBD1 NA 17 TRBV19 CASSPFDRGLTNQPQHF TGTGCCAGTAGTCCCTTCGACAGGGGACTTACAAATCAGCCCCAGCATTTT
TRBJ2-3 NA NA 13 TRBV11-1 CASSLGSTDTQYF TGTGCCAGCAGCCTTGGGAGCACAGATACGCAGTATTTT
TRBJ1-6 TRBD1 NA 14 TRBV6-1 CASSVGQENSPLHF TGTGCCAGCAGTGTCGGACAGGAAAATTCACCCCTCCACTTT
TRBJ2-1 NA once 16 TRBV5-4 CASSQIGASSYNEQFF TGTGCCAGCAGCCAGATCGGGGCAAGCTCCTACAATGAGCAGTTCTTC
TRBJ2-3 TRBD1 few 15 TRBV30 CAWTDGQGLADTQYF TGTGCCTGGACCGACGGACAGGGCCTTGCAGATACGCAGTATTTT
TRBJ1-4 NA NA 16 TRBV7-8 CASSLARGGTNEKLFF TGTGCCAGCAGCTTAGCGCGGGGGGGAACTAATGAAAAACTGTTTTTT
TRBJ1-1 TRBD1 NA 13 TRBV30 CAWATGANTEAFF TGTGCCTGGGCCACAGGGGCAAACACTGAAGCTTTCTTT